The 25 T cell receptor beta chains in this list originate from one sample, sequenced in a study of CD8+ T cells in alopecia areata. RNA, once extracted, was reverse transcribed into cDNA for use as the sequencing template. TCRdb's copy holds only in-frame clones and misses some; the assay was immunoSEQ multiplex PCR. The sample gives 120,000 or so clones, roughly 50% of which show up once; about 10% is in the top ten. Source material: NKG2D-low CD8+ T cells sorted from blood. The receptor set was obtained from a human donor with alopecia areata.

This rearrangement joins TRBV5-6 to TRBJ2-3; 7 bases map to TRBD2. V lost 3 bases and J lost 0; bases outside the gene matches: 7. The CDR3 has 16 amino acids. Germline V gene sequence: CDR1 SGHDT, CDR2 YYEEEE. CDR3 region: CASSWEGSSSTDTQYF. CDR3 in DNA: TGTGCCAGCAGCTGGGAGGGATCTTCTAGCACAGATACGCAGTATTTT.

The chain uses TRBV29-1 and TRBJ2-7, with TRBD1 matching over 7 bases. This CDR3 has 13 amino acids. V shed 5 bases and J 3 bases; nucleotides not matched to a gene: 7. CDR1 SQVTM and CDR2 ANQGSEA come from the germline V gene. The DNA for the CDR3 is TGCAGCGTTCTTCTGGGGGACAGCTACGAGCAGTACTTC. Its translation is CSVLLGDSYEQYF.

This clone appeared a few times. The chain combines TRBV7-9 with TRBJ2-1; no reliable D call. Trimming took off 5 bases at V and 10 bases at J, with 9 bases between the two ends. Germline V gene data show CDR1 as SEHNR and CDR2 as FQNEAQ (reference sequence). The CDR3 covers 11 residues. The CDR3 bases are TGTGCCAGCAGCCCTAATACGGAGCAGTTCTTC. Amino acids: CASSPNTEQFF.

This clone was recorded once. The V gene is TRBV30, the J gene TRBJ2-1; D gene unclear. With 4 bases removed from V and 2 bases from J, the gap between germline ends came to 3 bases. This CDR3 is built from 11 residues. Germline assignment: CDR1 GTSNPN and CDR2 SVGIG (reference sequence). The CDR3 spells CAWTTYNEQFF. In DNA, the CDR3 is TGTGCCTGGACCACCTACAATGAGCAGTTCTTC.

This clone was detected only a few times. This chain uses TRBV4-1 with TRBJ2-5; possibly TRBD1 for D (6 bases). CDR3 length: 14 amino acids. V was pared by 6 bases and J by 3 bases, with 14 bases between. CDR1 MGHRA and CDR2 YSYEKL come from the germline V gene. The CDR3 is CASSYRVGEETQYF. The CDR3, as DNA: TGCGCCAGCAGTTACAGGGTAGGAGAAGAGACCCAGTACTTC.

The V and J genes are TRBV29-1 and TRBJ2-7; D uncertain. Germline lookup yields CDR1 SQVTM and CDR2 ANQGSEA. The CDR3 has 9 residues. V was pared by 4 bases and J by 6 bases, with 4 bases between. The CDR3 loop reads CSVVGEQYF. DNA of the CDR3: TGCAGCGTTGTCGGCGAGCAGTACTTC.

The V and J genes are TRBV29-1 and TRBJ2-5, with no clear D. The CDR3 consists of 11 residues. The V gene lost 1 base and the J gene lost 5 bases, with 5 bases spanning the gap. Per the germline V gene, CDR1 is SQVTM and CDR2 is ANQGSEA. Here the CDR3 DNA reads TGCAGCGTTGAAGTTTGGGAGACCCAGTACTTC. Protein sequence: CSVEVWETQYF.

The rearrangement uses TRBV29-1 and TRBJ1-2, with a possible D match to TRBD1 (5 bases). Trimming stripped 2 bases from V and 6 bases from J, with 10 bases between. The length of the CDR3 is 12 residues. Germline V gene data show CDR1 as SQVTM and CDR2 as ANQGSEA. The chain's CDR3 is CSVENRPDGYTF. In DNA, the CDR3 is TGCAGCGTTGAAAACAGGCCCGATGGCTACACCTTC.

This clone was picked up a small number of times. V is TRBV12-5 and J is TRBJ2-2; D uncertain. CDR1 and CDR2 from the germline V gene are LGHNT and FRNRAP. CDR3 length: 16 amino acids. V dropped 0 bases and J dropped 2 bases, with 10 bases sitting between them. This CDR3 is CASGLVLGDNTGELFF. CDR3 coding DNA: TGTGCTAGTGGTTTGGTACTTGGAGATAACACCGGGGAGCTGTTTTTT. Based on the CDR3 plus reference TRBV12-5 and TRBJ2-2, the full variable domain is DARVTQTPRHKVTEMGQEVTMRCQPILGHNTVFWYRQTMMQGLELLAYFRNRAPLDDSGMPKDRFSAEMPDATLATLKIQPSEPRDSAVYFCASGLVLGDNTGELFFGEGSRLTVL.

Only a few counts were recorded for this clone. The CDR3 bases are TGTGCCAGCAGTGGGTCGGCCCAAGAGACCCAGTACTTC. This gives the protein CASSGSAQETQYF. This chain connects TRBV2 to TRBJ2-5; unclear D gene. The CDR3 length is 13 residues. V was shortened by 4 bases and J by 1 base, with 7 bases between the two germline ends. CDR1 and CDR2 from the germline V gene are SNHLY and FYNNEI.

V is TRBV30 and J is TRBJ1-1; D not certain. This CDR3 spans 11 amino acids. CDR1 GTSNPN and CDR2 SVGIG come from the germline V gene (reference sequence). Trimming took off 6 bases at V and 7 bases at J, with 12 bases between the two ends. CDR3 loop: CACEWTYEAFF. The CDR3 DNA follows: TGTGCCTGCGAATGGACTTATGAAGCTTTCTTT.

This clone was counted a single time. The chain carries TRBV29-1 and TRBJ2-3; TRBD2 is a possible D gene (6 bases). The V end lost 6 bases, the J end lost 0 bases, and 13 bases lay between the germline ends. In germline, CDR1 is SQVTM, CDR2 ANQGSEA. The length of the CDR3 is 14 residues. CDR3 coding DNA: TGCAGCGTCCCCATGGGACTCAGCACAGATACGCAGTATTTT. Translation: CSVPMGLSTDTQYF.

This chain links TRBV30 with TRBJ1-4, with a weak D call TRBD1 (5 bases). Trimming stripped 3 bases from V and 7 bases from J, with 15 bases between. The germline V gene encodes CDR1 GTSNPN and CDR2 SVGIG (reference sequence). The CDR3 covers 14 residues. CDR3 in DNA: TGTGCCTGGAGCGGAGACAGCTCGGCTGAAAAACTGTTTTTT. Protein product: CAWSGDSSAEKLFF.

The table lists this clone with a few counts. This chain joins TRBV29-1 and TRBJ2-5; no definite D call. The length of the CDR3 is 14 residues. The germline V gene has CDR1 SQVTM and CDR2 ANQGSEA. Between the trimmed V and J ends, which lost 6 bases and 4 bases, there was a span of 18 bases. This CDR3 reads CSVVQPPKAETQYF. CDR3 DNA: TGCAGCGTCGTACAGCCTCCTAAGGCAGAGACCCAGTACTTC.

CDR3 region: CGTRTDDSGAFF. The CDR3 DNA sequence: TGCGGCACCCGGACAGACGATTCGGGAGCTTTCTTT. The V gene is TRBV29-1, the J gene TRBJ1-1, with D maybe TRBD1 (6 bases). CDR1 and CDR2 from the germline V gene are SQVTM and ANQGSEA. This CDR3 is 12 amino acids long.

This clone appeared a single time. The chain carries TRBV4-2 and TRBJ2-7, with no clear D. Trimming stripped 0 bases from V and 2 bases from J, with 8 bases between. CDR1 LGHNA and CDR2 YNFKEQ come from the germline V gene. The CDR3 spans 14 residues. CDR3 sequence (DNA): TGTGCCAGCAGCCAAGATCGTGCCACCTACGAGCAGTACTTC. It yields the protein CASSQDRATYEQYF.

The V gene is TRBV5-1, the J gene TRBJ2-1; no firm D call. The CDR3 is made up of 16 amino acids. Germline V CDR1 and CDR2: SGHRS, YFSETQ. Trimming left V 0 bases short and J 2 bases short, with 12 bases between. The chain's CDR3 is CASSLAGGSTYNEQFF. In DNA, the CDR3 is TGCGCCAGCAGCTTGGCCGGTGGCAGCACCTACAATGAGCAGTTCTTC.

The gene calls are TRBV30 and TRBJ2-7, with a weak D call TRBD2 (7 bases). Germline V gene data show CDR1 as GTSNPN and CDR2 as SVGIG (reference sequence). This CDR3 has 16 amino acids. The V gene lost 0 bases and the J gene lost 2 bases, with 17 bases spanning the gap. CDR3: CAWSVGGRGLTYEQYF. CDR3 in DNA: TGTGCCTGGAGTGTAGGAGGGCGGGGGCTTACCTACGAGCAGTACTTC.

This chain connects TRBV27 to TRBJ1-5; D gene unclear. This CDR3 is 13 amino acids long. Germline V gene sequence: CDR1 MNHEY, CDR2 SMNVEV (reference sequence). V lost 2 bases and J 6 bases, leaving 8 bases between the germline ends. The CDR3 sequence: CASSLGRGQPQHF. CDR3 nucleotides: TGTGCCAGCAGTTTAGGCCGGGGTCAGCCCCAGCATTTT.

This clone was seen just once. The CDR3: CASSQGRPGGYTF. The CDR3 coding sequence is TGTGCCAGCAGCCAGGGCAGGCCGGGTGGCTACACCTTC. The V call is TRBV13, the J call TRBJ1-2, with D perhaps matching TRBD1 (5 bases). The germline V and J ends were trimmed by 5 bases and 7 bases, with 14 bases remaining between them. The CDR3 extends over 13 amino acids. Germline V gene data show CDR1 as PRHDT and CDR2 as FYEKMQ (reference sequence). The full variable domain, in which reference TRBV13 and TRBJ1-2 provide the parts outside the CDR3, is AAGVIQSPRHLIKEKRETATLKCYPIPRHDTVYWYQQGPGQDPQFLISFYEKMQSDKGSIPDRFSAQQFSDYHSELNMSSLELGDSALYFCASSQGRPGGYTFGSGTRLTVV.

CDR3 coding DNA: TGTGCCAGCAACCCCCCTTTGACCAGGACAGATACGCAGTATTTT. It translates to CASNPPLTRTDTQYF. J is TRBJ2-3 and V is TRBV7-9; D is ambiguous. CDR3 length: 15 amino acids. Germline CDR1 SEHNR, CDR2 FQNEAQ (reference sequence). V was trimmed by 7 bases and J by 3 bases, leaving 17 bases between them.

The chain recombines TRBV30 with TRBJ2-7, with unresolved D. In germline, CDR1 is GTSNPN, CDR2 SVGIG (reference sequence). The CDR3 totals 11 residues. V was trimmed by 2 bases and J by 5 bases, leaving 7 bases between them. CDR3 region: CAWSSGDEQYF. For the CDR3, the DNA is TGTGCCTGGAGTTCAGGAGACGAGCAGTACTTC.

In the case of this clone: At the DNA level, this CDR3 is encoded by other sequences in the same sample as well. The V and J genes are TRBV9 and TRBJ2-2; tentatively, D is TRBD2 (5 bases). CDR1 and CDR2 (germline): SGDLS, YYNGEE. The ends were cut back, 4 bases at V and 6 bases at J, with 10 bases in the middle. This CDR3 region has 13 residues. The CDR3 nucleotides read TGTGCCAGCAGCCCCGGAGGATCCGGGGAGCTGTTTTTT. Its translation is CASSPGGSGELFF.

The CDR3 nucleotides are TGTGCCAGCCGCACACCGACTAGCTCCTACGAGCAGTACTTC. Protein: CASRTPTSSYEQYF. V and J are TRBV6-5 and TRBJ2-7; a possible D gene is TRBD2 (6 bases). The CDR3 is 14 amino acids. Germline CDR1 is MNHEY and CDR2 is SVGAGI. V was cut by 8 bases and J by 0 bases, with 14 bases left in between.

This sequence joins TRBV27 and TRBJ2-7; perhaps D is TRBD1 or TRBD2 (5 bases each). Germline values: CDR1 MNHEY, CDR2 SMNVEV (reference sequence). Trimming took off 2 bases at V and 2 bases at J, with 13 bases between the two ends. The CDR3 has 15 amino acids. CDR3 loop: CASSLVWDGAYEQYF. DNA of the CDR3: TGTGCCAGCAGTTTAGTGTGGGACGGGGCCTACGAGCAGTACTTC.